One and the same sample provided the 20 T cell receptor beta chains below, sequenced in a study of neurological immune-mediated disorders. TCRdb redid the calling of the 5' RACE reads with MiXCR, one entry per CDR3 protein. The table has tens of thousands of distinct CDR3 sequences, just over 2.5% seen once. Sequences were obtained from PBMCs. Receptors were obtained from a woman aged 25-40 years with multiple sclerosis.

This clonotype was seen many times. This chain joins TRBV7-9 and TRBJ1-1; 11 bases align to TRBD1. V shed 5 bases, J shed 1 base, and the junction held 3 bases outside the gene matches. The CDR3 runs 15 residues. In germline, CDR1 is SEHNR, CDR2 FQNEAQ (reference sequence). The CDR3 DNA follows: TGTGCCAGCAGCCACGGACAGGGGGCGAACACTGAAGCTTTCTTT. This encodes CASSHGQGANTEAFF.

This clonotype showed up many times. The chain is built from TRBV6-2 or TRBV6-3 and TRBJ2-7; D might be TRBD1 (6 bases). Looked up from germline, CDR1 is MNHEY and CDR2 is SVGEGT. V was trimmed by 6 bases and J by 3 bases, leaving 9 bases between them. This CDR3 contains 12 residues. The CDR3 bases are TGTGCCAGCAGCCAACAGGGCTACGAGCAGTACTTC. This codes for CASSQQGYEQYF.

In its sample, this clonotype was seen many times. The chain links TRBV28 to TRBJ1-1, with D maybe TRBD1 (5 bases). The CDR3 is 15 amino acids. Germline values: CDR1 MDHEN, CDR2 SYDVKM. V lost 4 bases, J lost 3 bases, and 15 bases lay in between. The CDR3 sequence: CASSYTGRGDTEAFF. For the CDR3, the DNA is TGTGCCAGCAGTTATACGGGGCGTGGTGACACTGAAGCTTTCTTT.

This clonotype was recorded at least ten times. This chain joins TRBV20-1 and TRBJ2-5, with 7 bases identical to TRBD2. V shed 6 bases, J shed 1 base, and the junction held 5 bases outside the gene matches. The germline CDR1 and CDR2 sequences are DFQATT and SNEGSKA (reference sequence). This CDR3 region has 13 residues. CDR3 protein: CSAPTSSQETQYF. Here the CDR3 DNA reads TGCAGTGCCCCGACTAGCAGCCAAGAGACCCAGTACTTC.

In this sample, this clonotype turned up many times. The J gene is TRBJ1-3, the V gene TRBV18; D is uncertain. Deletions cut 0 bases from V and 1 base from J, with 7 bases between. The CDR3 totals 15 residues. In germline, CDR1 is KGHSH, CDR2 LQKENI. The CDR3 region is CASSPPAQSGNTIYF. CDR3 nucleotide sequence: TGTGCCAGCTCACCACCGGCGCAGTCTGGAAACACCATATATTTT.

This clonotype was seen ten or more times. CDR3 sequence (DNA): TGCAGGGGCAGCGGGACTAGCGGTGACACGCAGTATTTT. Protein: CRGSGTSGDTQYF. The chain carries TRBV20-1 and TRBJ2-3, with 11 bases identical to TRBD2. Germline V CDR1 and CDR2: DFQATT, SNEGSKA (reference sequence). CDR3 size: 13 residues.

In this sample, this clonotype turned up many times. The chain is built from TRBV5-1 and TRBJ1-1; D perhaps matches TRBD1 (5 bases). The V end was cut by 5 bases, the J end by 3 bases, with 8 bases between. This CDR3 has 12 residues. The germline gives CDR1 SGHRS, CDR2 YFSETQ. CDR3 nucleotide sequence: TGCGCCAGCAGGCGAGGGGACACTGAAGCTTTCTTT. It translates to CASRRGDTEAFF.

This clonotype was detected ten times or more. This chain uses TRBV7-2 with TRBJ2-5; TRBD1 is a possible D gene (6 bases). The CDR3 runs 17 residues. The germline V gene has CDR1 SGHTA and CDR2 FQGNSA. The germline V and J ends were trimmed by 5 bases and 2 bases, with 21 bases remaining between them. The CDR3 loop is CASSQNGAGTFQETQYF. CDR3 coding DNA: TGTGCCAGCAGCCAAAACGGGGCAGGGACATTTCAAGAGACCCAGTACTTC.

There are many counts of this clonotype. The gene calls are TRBV5-1 and TRBJ2-1, with 8 bases identical to TRBD2. V was clipped by 0 bases and J by 0 bases; unmatched bases: 5. The CDR3 covers 17 residues. Germline V CDR1 and CDR2: SGHRS, YFSETQ. The CDR3 spells CASSLALAGSSYNEQFF. The CDR3 DNA reads TGCGCCAGCAGCTTGGCGTTAGCGGGGAGCTCCTACAATGAGCAGTTCTTC.

This clonotype has ten or more counts. The CDR3 protein is CASTDTGAGHSYEQYF. CDR3 in DNA: TGTGCCAGCACCGATACCGGGGCGGGCCATTCCTACGAGCAGTACTTC. V usage is TRBV11-2 and J usage is TRBJ2-7; D may be TRBD1 or TRBD2 (5 bases each). The CDR3 loop spans 16 amino acids. V was clipped by 7 bases and J by 1 base, with 20 bases between them. Germline V gene sequence: CDR1 SGHAT, CDR2 FQNNGV. Supplemented by reference TRBV11-2 and TRBJ2-7, the full variable domain reads EAGVAQSPRYKIIEKRQSVAFWCNPISGHATLYWYQQILGQGPKLLIQFQNNGVVDDSQLPKDRFSAERLKGVDSTLKIQPAKLEDSAVYLCASTDTGAGHSYEQYFGPGTRLTVT.

Worth noting for this clonotype: Possible read error: a much larger clone is one base away. The chain has TRBV6-1 and TRBJ2-2; perhaps TRBD2 as D (5 bases). Trimming cost V 10 bases and J 6 bases, with 12 bases left between them. CDR3 length: 12 amino acids. The germline gives CDR1 MNHNS, CDR2 SASEGT. The DNA of the CDR3 is TGTGCCACCATGGACTGGGCCGGGGAGCTGTTTTTT. It yields the protein CATMDWAGELFF.

At least ten counts were recorded for this clonotype. The chain recombines TRBV20-1 with TRBJ1-5; 7 nucleotides match TRBD1. With 3 bases clipped from V and 0 bases from J, the junction kept 2 bases outside the gene matches. The germline CDR1 and CDR2 sequences are DFQATT and SNEGSKA (reference sequence). This CDR3 is 14 amino acids long. This chain's CDR3 is CSASEGASNQPQHF. As DNA, the CDR3 is TGCAGTGCTAGCGAGGGGGCTAGCAATCAGCCCCAGCATTTT.

This clonotype was recorded many times. The chain carries TRBV7-8 and TRBJ1-3, with 8 positions matching TRBD1. Germline CDR1 is SGHVS and CDR2 is FQNEAQ. The V gene end was trimmed by 4 bases and the J gene end by 1 base; junction bases not matched to a gene: 6. The CDR3 contains 16 residues. The CDR3 loop is CASSSPGQGSGNTIYF. CDR3 DNA: TGTGCCAGCAGCTCCCCAGGACAGGGATCTGGAAACACCATATATTTT.

This clonotype occurred many times. The chain recombines TRBV2 with TRBJ2-5, with 14 bases that match TRBD2. The V segment lost 9 bases and the J segment 5 bases; nucleotides outside the gene matches: 2. CDR1 is SNHLY and CDR2 is FYNNEI in the germline V gene. This CDR3 contains 13 residues. The CDR3 nucleotides read TGTGCCAGAAGGACTAGCGGGAGGGAGACCCAGTACTTC. It specifies CARRTSGRETQYF. Supplemented by reference TRBV2 and TRBJ2-5, the full variable domain reads EPEVTQTPSHQVTQMGQEVILRCVPISNHLYFYWYRQILGQKVEFLVSFYNNEISEKSEIFDDQFSVERPDGSNFTLKIRSTKLEDSAMYFCARRTSGRETQYFGPGTRLLVL.

This clonotype was counted many times. This rearrangement joins TRBV7-2 to TRBJ2-3; 11 positions match TRBD2. Losses at the gene ends were 3 bases for V and 4 bases for J; bases not matched to a gene: 9. The length of the CDR3 is 17 residues. Germline V lookup: CDR1 SGHTA, CDR2 FQGNSA. As DNA, the CDR3 is TGTGCCAGCAGCTTCTTGTCTAGCGGGGGGAGGGCAGATACGCAGTATTTT. Translation gives CASSFLSSGGRADTQYF.

In this sample, this clonotype turned up many times. This chain uses TRBV25-1 with TRBJ1-6, with a tentative D call TRBD1 (6 bases). V was cut by 4 bases and J by 7 bases, with 8 bases left in between. Germline CDR1 reads MGHDK; CDR2 reads SYGVNS. The CDR3 runs 13 residues. The CDR3 loop is CASSAGQNSPLHF. The CDR3 coding sequence is TGTGCCAGCAGTGCCGGACAGAATTCACCCCTCCACTTT.

At least ten counts were recorded for this clonotype. The V gene is TRBV29-1, the J gene TRBJ1-1; 9 bases match TRBD1. Per germline, CDR1 SQVTM and CDR2 ANQGSEA. This CDR3 contains 13 residues. With 6 bases clipped from V and 1 base from J, the junction kept 3 bases outside the gene matches. The CDR3: CSVEQGANTEAFF. DNA for the CDR3: TGCAGCGTAGAACAGGGGGCGAACACTGAAGCTTTCTTT.

This clonotype was detected ten times or more. The rearrangement joins TRBV29-1 to TRBJ1-5; the D gene is possibly TRBD1 (5 bases). Trimming took 4 bases from V and 6 from J, leaving 10 bases between them. The CDR3 is 12 residues long. Germline loops: CDR1 SQVTM, CDR2 ANQGSEA. Written as DNA, the CDR3 is TGCAGCGTTGGGGGGGGTTCTCAGCCCCAGCATTTT. It yields the protein CSVGGGSQPQHF. Supplemented by reference TRBV29-1 and TRBJ1-5, the full variable domain reads SAVISQKPSRDICQRGTSLTIQCQVDSQVTMMFWYRQQPGQSLTLIATANQGSEATYESGFVIDKFPISRPNLTFSTLTVSNMSPEDSSIYLCSVGGGSQPQHFGDGTRLSIL.

This clonotype was seen repeatedly, ten times or more. The chain is built from TRBV10-3 and TRBJ1-5, with TRBD1 identical over 8 bases. There are 14 residues in the CDR3. V was pared by 3 bases and J by 4 bases, with 2 bases of the junction left unmatched. Germline lookup yields CDR1 ENHRY and CDR2 SYGVKD. CDR3 region: CAISDRTGNQPQHF. CDR3 DNA: TGTGCCATCAGTGATCGGACAGGGAATCAGCCCCAGCATTTT.

This clonotype was observed many times. The V gene is TRBV29-1, the J gene TRBJ2-1; 11 bases map to TRBD2. CDR1 is SQVTM, CDR2 ANQGSEA, per germline. CDR3 size: 13 residues. Here the CDR3 reads CGAGTSGNNEQFF. The DNA of the CDR3 is TGCGGTGCCGGGACTAGCGGAAACAATGAGCAGTTCTTC.